This TCR beta chain comes out of a study of T cells in Graves' hyperthyroidism and ophthalmopathy. Findings and caveats of the study: The model's output predicted ophthalmopathy at a median of 6.5 months prior to onset. Blood held most thyroid clonotypes expanded above 0.001 frequency.

Enrolled ophthalmopathy patients presented with a Clinical Activity Score of at least 3, a NOSPECS grade of at least 4, and disease duration under 3 months. PBMCs were collected from an approximately 9 ml volume of fresh peripheral blood. Note on this clonotype: What it binds is not known.

Amplified regions were TCR beta CDR3 sequences from RNA transcripts. HTBI primers drove first-round RT-PCR of the TCR CDR3. TCRdb independently ran MiXCR on the multiplex PCR reads; one entry per CDR3 protein. The table has about 640,000 distinct CDR3 sequences, about 20% seen once; the top ten hold 34%. The CDR3 contains 12 residues. Germline lookup yields CDR1 MDHEN and CDR2 SYDVKM. Trimming took 6 bases from V and 8 from J, leaving 13 bases between them. V is TRBV28 and J is TRBJ1-2; D might be TRBD1 (5 bases). This TCR was sampled from a man aged 25-45 years with Graves' ophthalmopathy. The specimen was blood. CDR3 sequence (DNA): TGTGCCAGCAGGCCTCCGGGGGTCGGCTACACCTTC. Its protein is CASRPPGVGYTF.